This is a list of T cell receptor beta chains from one sample in a study of shared clonotypes between healthy human individuals. The protocol was immunoSEQ multiplex PCR, while the TCRdb copy is restricted to in-frame clones and leaves out a portion. The sample shows millions of clones, about 92% of them seen only once. The sequencing input was naive CD4+ T cells from PBMCs. The receptors were gathered from a man in his late teens or twenties in good health. Some clones in this sample may be carry-over from other donors' samples. The CDR3 runs from the conserved cysteine through the conserved F or W. The D gene is left open where the match is weak. Clone size, where shown, is once, few, many, or a class for clones that have expanded.

d_gene: NA
j_gene: TRBJ2-2
v_gene: TRBV7-3
abundance: NA
CDR3nt: TGTGCCAGCAGCTCCCGGGGCGGGACAATCACCGGGGAGCTGTTTTTT
CDR3aa: CASSSRGGTITGELFF

d_gene: NA
j_gene: TRBJ1-5
v_gene: TRBV2
abundance: once
CDR3nt: TGTGCCAGCAGTGATGTCACCCATAGCAATCAGCCCCAGCATTTT
CDR3aa: CASSDVTHSNQPQHF

d_gene: TRBD2
j_gene: TRBJ2-1
v_gene: TRBV5-1
abundance: NA
CDR3nt: TGCGCCAGCATGGGGACTAGCGGGTACGAGCAGTTCTTC
CDR3aa: CASMGTSGYEQFF

d_gene: NA
j_gene: TRBJ1-3
v_gene: TRBV7-2
abundance: NA
CDR3nt: TGTGCCAGCAGTTTCTCCGGGGGCGGTGGAAACACCATATATTTT
CDR3aa: CASSFSGGGGNTIYF

d_gene: NA
j_gene: TRBJ1-1
v_gene: TRBV7-9
abundance: NA
CDR3nt: TGTGCCAGCAGCCCAGCCAGGGGACTTCCAAACACTGAAGCTTTCTTT
CDR3aa: CASSPARGLPNTEAFF

d_gene: TRBD2
j_gene: TRBJ2-7
v_gene: TRBV5-1
abundance: NA
CDR3nt: TGCGCCAGCAGCCCAGGACTAGCATCCTACGAGCAGTACTTC
CDR3aa: CASSPGLASYEQYF

d_gene: NA
j_gene: TRBJ2-1
v_gene: TRBV6-1
abundance: NA
CDR3nt: TGTGCCAGCAGTGAACGTCGGCGGAGACAGGAGCAGTTCTTC
CDR3aa: CASSERRRRQEQFF

d_gene: NA
j_gene: TRBJ1-3
v_gene: TRBV28
abundance: NA
CDR3nt: TGTGCCCACGGTCGGGACTCTGGAAACACCATATATTTT
CDR3aa: CAHGRDSGNTIYF

d_gene: NA
j_gene: TRBJ2-2
v_gene: TRBV5-1
abundance: NA
CDR3nt: TGCGCCAGCCGACTAGTCTACAGGGAGGTGGGAACCGGGGAGCTGTTTTTT
CDR3aa: CASRLVYREVGTGELFF

d_gene: NA
j_gene: TRBJ2-3
v_gene: TRBV14
abundance: NA
CDR3nt: TGTGCCAGCAGCTCCGCGGGGCTAAGCACAGATACGCAGTATTTT
CDR3aa: CASSSAGLSTDTQYF

d_gene: NA
j_gene: TRBJ2-3
v_gene: TRBV7-2
abundance: NA
CDR3nt: TGTGCCAGCAGCTTAGGTCCTATAAGCACAGATACGCAGTATTTT
CDR3aa: CASSLGPISTDTQYF

d_gene: TRBD2
j_gene: TRBJ2-1
v_gene: TRBV5-1
abundance: once
CDR3nt: TGCGCCAGCAGCTCTAGCGGGCGATCCTACAATGAGCAGTTCTTC
CDR3aa: CASSSSGRSYNEQFF

d_gene: TRBD2
j_gene: TRBJ2-7
v_gene: TRBV30
abundance: NA
CDR3nt: TGTGCCAGCCATCCGGCGGGGGGCTACGAGCAGTACTTC
CDR3aa: CASHPAGGYEQYF

d_gene: TRBD2
j_gene: TRBJ2-3
v_gene: TRBV28
abundance: NA
CDR3nt: TGTGCCAGCAGTTCACGAACCGGGACTAGCGGGTTTAGCACAGATACGCAGTATTTT
CDR3aa: CASSSRTGTSGFSTDTQYF

d_gene: NA
j_gene: TRBJ2-7
v_gene: TRBV5-1
abundance: NA
CDR3nt: TGCGCCAGCAGCCCTAACAGCTACGAGCAGTACTTC
CDR3aa: CASSPNSYEQYF

d_gene: NA
j_gene: TRBJ2-1
v_gene: TRBV11-3
abundance: NA
CDR3nt: TGTGCCAGCATCATCCGAACTTATATGACTAACAATGAGCAGTTCTTC
CDR3aa: CASIIRTYMTNNEQFF

d_gene: NA
j_gene: TRBJ1-1
v_gene: TRBV6-1
abundance: NA
CDR3nt: TGTGCCAGCAGCTGGGGGCGCAGCACTGAAGCTTTCTTT
CDR3aa: CASSWGRSTEAFF

d_gene: NA
j_gene: TRBJ1-6
v_gene: TRBV5-1
abundance: NA
CDR3nt: TGCGCCAGCAGCTTGGGACAGACCGTGATTAATTCACCCCTCCACTTT
CDR3aa: CASSLGQTVINSPLHF

d_gene: TRBD1
j_gene: TRBJ1-2
v_gene: TRBV30
abundance: NA
CDR3nt: TGTGCCTGGAGCCCACAGGGGATCTATGGCTACACCTTC
CDR3aa: CAWSPQGIYGYTF

d_gene: NA
j_gene: TRBJ2-3
v_gene: TRBV28
abundance: NA
CDR3nt: TGTGCCAGCACTAAGCGGGGCACAGATACGCAGTATTTT
CDR3aa: CASTKRGTDTQYF

d_gene: TRBD2
j_gene: TRBJ2-3
v_gene: TRBV9
abundance: NA
CDR3nt: TGTGCCAGCAGCGCGGGTAGTTTTAGTCTAGCGGGAGCTGATACGCAGTATTTT
CDR3aa: CASSAGSFSLAGADTQYF

d_gene: TRBD1
j_gene: TRBJ2-1
v_gene: TRBV5-1
abundance: NA
CDR3nt: TGCGCCAGCAAAGGACAGGGGGCAATCAAGGGTGAGCAGTTCTTC
CDR3aa: CASKGQGAIKGEQFF

d_gene: NA
j_gene: TRBJ2-7
v_gene: TRBV6-9
abundance: once
CDR3nt: TGTGCCAGCAGCCTGAATGGGACCCTGGGGTACGAGCAGTACTTC
CDR3aa: CASSLNGTLGYEQYF